This TCR beta chain was sequenced in a study of blood T cell repertoires in COVID-19. Background on the study: Donors in the United States, Italy and Spain gave samples during acute or convalescent COVID-19. From T cells, B-cell-depleted T cells, or PBMCs came the material, which was cDNA or gDNA.

Germline V gene sequence: CDR1 ENHRY, CDR2 SYGVKD. V shed 7 bases, J shed 5 bases, and the junction held 10 bases outside the gene matches. The CDR3 sequence is 16 residues long. In the source study's methods: Reference gene primer amplification yielded estimated nucleated cell counts. TCRdb keeps only in-frame clones here, not all; method: immunoSEQ multiplex PCR. That table supplies the V and J calls and clone size; D and trimming were determined from the DNA. The top ten hold 0.5% to 0.75% of the sample, which has more than 150,000 clones, 90% seen once. The specimen sequenced was peripheral blood. The chain carries TRBV10-3 and TRBJ2-2, with 10 bases that match TRBD2. The receptor was derived from a middle-aged man with acute or convalescent COVID-19. CDR3 sequence reads: CAINGLAETGTGELFF. CDR3 DNA: TGTGCCATCAACGGACTAGCGGAGACAGGGACCGGGGAGCTGTTTTTT.